A selection of T cell receptor beta chains follows, all from one sample in a study of OX40 agonist ivuxolimab in advanced cancers. The table came from immunoSEQ multiplex PCR; TCRdb's copy has only in-frame clones and leaves some out. The repertoire holds some 69,000 clones, about 93% seen once, with under 0.6% in the top ten. Sequences were derived from CD4+ or CD8+ T cells sorted from blood, sampled in a trial of the OX40 agonist ivuxolimab. Source of these receptors: an adult with an advanced solid tumor such as melanoma, head and neck, liver or kidney cancer. Both conserved end residues are part of each CDR3. The D gene is left open where the match is weak. Only some rows state a clone size, as once, few, many or a class for expanded clones.

V gene	J gene	clone size	D gene	CDR3 DNA	CDR3 protein
TRBV7-9	TRBJ2-7	-	TRBD2	TGTGCCAGCAGCTCCGGGACTAGTGGAGTTGGGGTCGAGCAGTACTTC	CASSSGTSGVGVEQYF
TRBV19	TRBJ2-5	-	-	TGTGCCAGTAGTATAGGAGGGGTCGAGACCCAGTACTTC	CASSIGGVETQYF
TRBV9	TRBJ2-7	-	-	TGTGCCAGCAGCGTATCCCTCTCCAATGGACACGAGCAGTACTTC	CASSVSLSNGHEQYF
TRBV9	TRBJ2-7	-	TRBD2	TGTGCCAGCAGCGGACTAGCGGGATCGAGCGAGCAGTACTTC	CASSGLAGSSEQYF
TRBV20-1	TRBJ2-1	-	-	TGCAGTGCCGTGGCCTACAATGAGCAGTTCTTC	CSAVAYNEQFF
TRBV5-6	TRBJ1-4	-	TRBD1	TGTGCCAGCAGCTTGGACAGGGGAAGGTTTGGTGAAAAACTGTTTTTT	CASSLDRGRFGEKLFF
TRBV7-2	TRBJ2-7	-	TRBD1	TGTGCCAGCAGCTTAGTGGACAGGGGGCTCTACGAGCAGTACTTC	CASSLVDRGLYEQYF
TRBV30	TRBJ1-1	-	-	TGTGCCTGGAGTGTACTTATTGGCACTGAAGCTTTCTTT	CAWSVLIGTEAFF
TRBV14	TRBJ2-7	-	TRBD2	TGTGCCAGCAGCCAAGACCGTACTAGCGGGAGGGTGTACTTC	CASSQDRTSGRVYF
TRBV19	TRBJ2-5	-	-	TGTGCCAGTAGTCCTCGCCAGGGATGGGAGACCCAGTACTTC	CASSPRQGWETQYF
TRBV7-2	TRBJ1-6	once	-	TGTGCCAGCAGCTCGGGACCCGGTCAGGGTTCACCCCTCCACTTT	CASSSGPGQGSPLHF
TRBV7-9	TRBJ2-3	medium-sized	-	TGTGCCAGCAGCCAACAACTAAGGACAGTGGTGACAGATACGCAGTATTTT	CASSQQLRTVVTDTQYF
TRBV18	TRBJ1-6	-	-	TGTGCCAGCTCAGAGAATTCACCCCTCCACTTT	CASSENSPLHF
TRBV15	TRBJ2-1	-	TRBD1	TGTGCCACCAGCAGGAGGGGACAGGGCGGCAATGAGCAGTTCTTC	CATSRRGQGGNEQFF
TRBV9	TRBJ2-5	-	-	TGTGCCAGCAGCCCTGGGCAGGGATCTGAGACAGAGACCCAGTACTTC	CASSPGQGSETETQYF
TRBV20-1	TRBJ2-3	once	-	TGCAGTGTCGAAGAGGACCTTACGCAGTATTTT	CSVEEDLTQYF
TRBV19	TRBJ2-7	-	-	TGTGCCAGTACTCCCCGGGCCGGGAGCGGCGAGCAGTACTTC	CASTPRAGSGEQYF
TRBV29-1	TRBJ2-7	-	-	TGCAGCGGTGGACTGCCTGGACACCCTTACGAGCAGTACTTC	CSGGLPGHPYEQYF
TRBV7-2	TRBJ1-2	-	-	TGTGCCAGCACGGAGGGAGGCAACTATGGCTACACCTTC	CASTEGGNYGYTF
TRBV29-1	TRBJ1-2	-	-	TGCAGCGCCGACGGGCCCTATGGCTACACCTTC	CSADGPYGYTF
TRBV27	TRBJ2-7	few	TRBD1	TGTGCCAGCAGTTTAAGGGACAGGGGAGGCGAGCAGTACTTC	CASSLRDRGGEQYF
TRBV7-8	TRBJ2-2	-	-	TGTGCCAGCAGCTTAAACAGCTACACCGGGGAGCTGTTTTTT	CASSLNSYTGELFF
TRBV7-2	TRBJ1-3	-	TRBD1	TGTGCCAGCAGCACCCAGGGGGGGAGAAACACCATATATTTT	CASSTQGGRNTIYF
TRBV28	TRBJ1-4	-	-	TGTGCCAGCAGTACCCCTCCGGGACTCTCCCCCAGGGGTGAAAAACTGTTTTTT	CASSTPPGLSPRGEKLFF
TRBV19	TRBJ2-7	-	TRBD1	TGTGCCAGTAGAAGGGACAGGGACACCTACGAGCAGTACTTC	CASRRDRDTYEQYF
TRBV4-3	TRBJ2-4	-	-	TGCGCCAGCAGCCAAGGAGGGGGCGGGAGTTACAAAAACATTCAGTACTTC	CASSQGGGGSYKNIQYF
TRBV7-3	TRBJ1-2	few	TRBD1	TGTGCCAGCAGCTTAACGAACAGGGGGAACTATGGCTACACCTTC	CASSLTNRGNYGYTF
TRBV11-2	TRBJ2-3	-	-	TGTGCCAGCAGCCCCTGGGCTAGCACAGATACGCAGTATTTT	CASSPWASTDTQYF
TRBV4-2	TRBJ2-7	once	TRBD2	TGTGCCAGCAGCCAGCGGGCGGGAGGATCTGACGAGCAGTACTTC	CASSQRAGGSDEQYF
TRBV7-6	TRBJ1-4	-	-	TGTGCCAGCAAGGGTCAGGGTTCGACTAATGAAAAACTGTTTTTT	CASKGQGSTNEKLFF
TRBV19	TRBJ1-5	-	TRBD1	TGTGCCAGTAGTATAGAGGAAAACAGGGGGCCCGATCAGCCCCAGCATTTT	CASSIEENRGPDQPQHF
TRBV6-5	TRBJ2-3	-	TRBD2	TGTGCCAGCAGGCCGGGACTAGCTGGAGATACGCAGTATTTT	CASRPGLAGDTQYF
TRBV6-1	TRBJ1-2	once	-	TGTGCCAGCAGTGAACGGAACTATGGCTACACCTTC	CASSERNYGYTF
TRBV5-4	TRBJ2-5	few	TRBD1	TGTGCCAGCAGATGGGACAGGGAAGAGACCCAGTACTTC	CASRWDREETQYF
TRBV7-8	TRBJ2-2	-	-	TGTGCCACCGCAAAGACAGACAAAACAATCACCGGGGAGCTGTTTTTT	CATAKTDKTITGELFF
TRBV11-3	TRBJ2-2	-	-	TGTGCCAGCAGCTTAAACAGGGTCGCCGGGGAGCTGTTTTTT	CASSLNRVAGELFF
TRBV11-2	TRBJ2-5	-	-	TGTGCCAGCAGCTTAAGACTCCGTCAAGAGACCCAGTACTTC	CASSLRLRQETQYF